One sample yielded the 15 T cell receptor beta chains listed below, sequenced in a study of control samples from healthy donors and cancer patients. Assay: immunoSEQ multiplex PCR; the TCRdb copy retains only in-frame clones and omits some. The sample has around 70,000 clones, about 94% seen once. The sample was blood. These receptors all stem from a woman in her twenties or thirties in good health.

The J gene is TRBJ2-3, the V gene TRBV9; 10 bases fit TRBD2. In germline, CDR1 is SGDLS, CDR2 YYNGEE. The junction had 7 bases not matched to a gene; V was cut back by 4 bases and J by 5 bases. This CDR3 is 15 amino acids long. CDR3 residues: CASSTGLAEVDTQYF. DNA of the CDR3: TGTGCCAGCAGCACCGGACTAGCGGAAGTAGATACGCAGTATTTT.

The rearrangement uses TRBV5-1 and TRBJ1-6; 8 positions agree with TRBD1. Germline assignment: CDR1 SGHRS and CDR2 YFSETQ. After removal of 4 bases from V and 10 bases from J, the junction contained 4 bases not matched to a gene. This CDR3 is 13 amino acids long. CDR3 region: CASSPDRVSPLHF. CDR3 coding DNA: TGCGCCAGCAGCCCGGACAGGGTCTCACCCCTCCACTTT.

This chain joins TRBV4-1 and TRBJ2-2; 7 nucleotides line up with TRBD2. CDR1 is MGHRA and CDR2 is YSYEKL in the germline V gene. CDR3 size: 14 residues. The V gene end was trimmed by 5 bases and the J gene end by 8 bases; junction bases not matched to a gene: 8. The CDR3 loop reads CASSGGGPLGELFF. The CDR3 coding sequence is TGCGCCAGCAGCGGCGGGGGTCCCTTGGGGGAGCTGTTTTTT.

The gene calls are TRBV7-2 and TRBJ2-2; TRBD2 matches 8 bases. CDR1 and CDR2 (germline): SGHTA, FQGNSA. V lost 6 bases, J lost 4 bases, and 10 bases stayed unmatched. CDR3 length equals 16 residues. CDR3 amino acids: CASSYYGGAGTGELFF. The CDR3 DNA follows: TGTGCCAGCAGTTACTACGGGGGGGCCGGCACCGGGGAGCTGTTTTTT.

The chain joins TRBV6-4 to TRBJ2-5, with 9 positions matching TRBD1. The germline V gene encodes CDR1 MRHNA and CDR2 SNTAGT. J gave up 2 bases and V 6 bases, and 19 bases lay outside the gene matches. The CDR3 has 19 residues. The CDR3 sequence: CASSLPTHPTGGIQETQYF. The CDR3 bases are TGTGCCAGCAGCCTACCGACCCATCCAACAGGGGGCATTCAAGAGACCCAGTACTTC.

The chain links TRBV10-3 to TRBJ1-2, with 8 bases aligning to TRBD1. Germline V CDR1 and CDR2: ENHRY, SYGVKD. The CDR3 is 16 amino acids. V shed 0 bases and J 6 bases; nucleotides not matched to a gene: 9. CDR3 sequence reads: CAISESGQGTIHGYTF. As DNA, the CDR3 is TGTGCCATCAGTGAGTCTGGACAGGGAACTATCCATGGCTACACCTTC.

The V gene is TRBV30, the J gene TRBJ1-4; weak D call: TRBD1 (6 bases). V was trimmed by 4 bases and J by 8 bases, leaving 14 bases between them. Germline CDR1 is GTSNPN and CDR2 is SVGIG (reference sequence). CDR3 size: 13 residues. In nucleotides, the CDR3 is TGTGCCTGGAAACAGGGCACGAGGGAAAAACTGTTTTTT. Translated: CAWKQGTREKLFF.

The chain carries TRBV10-1 and TRBJ1-5; D is unresolved. V lost 3 bases and J lost 11, with 14 bases in between. In germline, CDR1 is WNHNN, CDR2 SYGVQD (reference sequence). The CDR3 loop spans 13 amino acids. The CDR3 sequence: CASSEDRLGAQHF. CDR3 nucleotides: TGCGCCAGCAGTGAAGATCGGTTAGGAGCCCAGCATTTT.

The rearrangement joins TRBV19 to TRBJ2-3; D gene ambiguous. The germline gives CDR1 LNHDA, CDR2 SQIVND (reference sequence). The germline V and J ends were trimmed by 7 bases and 0 bases, with 11 bases remaining between them. The CDR3 loop spans 14 amino acids. The CDR3 loop reads CASMATQSTDTQYF. The CDR3 region has the DNA TGTGCCAGTATGGCTACTCAAAGCACAGATACGCAGTATTTT.

This clone appeared once. This chain uses TRBV18 with TRBJ1-1; D gene ambiguous. The CDR3 contains 13 residues. Germline V CDR1 and CDR2: KGHSH, LQKENI. The germline V and J ends were trimmed by 2 bases and 2 bases, with 6 bases remaining between them. The CDR3 sequence is CASSPVGNTEAFF. In DNA form, the CDR3 reads TGTGCCAGCTCACCAGTCGGTAACACTGAAGCTTTCTTT. Supplemented by reference TRBV18 and TRBJ1-1, the full variable domain reads NAGVMQNPRHLVRRRGQEARLRCSPMKGHSHVYWYRQLPEEGLKFMVYLQKENIIDESGMPKERFSAEFPKEGPSILRIQQVVRGDSAAYFCASSPVGNTEAFFGQGTRLTVV.

This chain links TRBV9 with TRBJ1-1; no definite D call. The V and J ends lost 4 bases and 6 bases respectively, with 16 bases between them. The CDR3 has 14 amino acids. Germline V gene lookup returns CDR1 SGDLS and CDR2 YYNGEE. This CDR3 is CASSPSGLQAEAFF. CDR3 nucleotide sequence: TGTGCCAGCAGCCCCTCAGGTTTGCAGGCTGAAGCTTTCTTT. Full variable domain (rest looked up from reference TRBV9 and TRBJ1-1): DSGVTQTPKHLITATGQRVTLRCSPRSGDLSVYWYQQSLDQGLQFLIQYYNGEERAKGNILERFSAQQFPDLHSELNLSSLELGDSALYFCASSPSGLQAEAFFGQGTRLTVV.

The chain joins TRBV30 to TRBJ1-5, with D possibly TRBD1 on 5 matching bases. The V end lost 1 base, the J end lost 5 bases, and 9 bases lay between the germline ends. Germline assignment: CDR1 GTSNPN and CDR2 SVGIG (reference sequence). The CDR3 runs to 13 residues. The CDR3 reads CAWSGQGYQPQHF. CDR3 nucleotides: TGTGCCTGGAGTGGCCAGGGCTATCAGCCCCAGCATTTT.

The chain is built from TRBV3-1 (or the pseudogene TRBV3-2) and TRBJ2-1, with 7 bases identical to TRBD2. V was clipped by 2 bases and J by 5 bases; unmatched bases: 6. The CDR3 is 15 residues long. Germline CDR1 is LGHDT and CDR2 is YNNKEL (reference sequence). CDR3 nucleotide sequence: TGTGCCAGCAGCCAATGGCGGGGGACGCACAATGAGCAGTTCTTC. Amino acid sequence: CASSQWRGTHNEQFF.

This clone has a handful of counts. This sequence joins TRBV5-1 and TRBJ1-3, with D possibly being TRBD1 (5 bases). The CDR3 runs 16 residues. Germline V gene sequence: CDR1 SGHRS, CDR2 YFSETQ. V lost 4 bases and J 0 bases, leaving 14 bases between the germline ends. CDR3 nucleotides: TGCGCCAGCAGCCGTGACAGACTCTACTCTGGAAACACCATATATTTT. It codes for CASSRDRLYSGNTIYF.

The V call is TRBV29-1, the J call TRBJ2-2, with 8 nucleotides matching TRBD2. CDR3 length: 13 residues. The V gene end was trimmed by 6 bases and the J gene end by 2 bases; junction bases not matched to a gene: 2. The germline CDR1 and CDR2 sequences are SQVTM and ANQGSEA. DNA of the CDR3: TGCAGCGTCGGGGGGGGTAACACCGGGGAGCTGTTTTTT. Translated: CSVGGGNTGELFF.